This T cell receptor beta chain was observed in a study of blood T cell repertoires in COVID-19. Study-level information: Some COVID-19 samples were acute and others convalescent; all came from the United States, Italy and Spain. T cells, B-cell-depleted T cells, or PBMCs supplied cDNA or gDNA.

Original data processing: Amplification with reference gene primers provided the estimates of nucleated cell counts. Libraries were prepared by immunoSEQ multiplex PCR; TCRdb keeps only in-frame clonotypes and omits some of them. V and J calls and clone size follow that table, whereas D and trimming were derived from the DNA. The profile shows about 94,000 clones, around 81% of them singletons. Looked up from germline, CDR1 is KGHDR and CDR2 is SFDVKD. Trimming stripped 3 bases from V and 1 base from J, with 9 bases between. The CDR3 has 15 residues. The sample comprised peripheral blood. This clonotype was sampled from a man in his 60s with acute or convalescent COVID-19. The V and J genes are TRBV24-1 and TRBJ1-5; D might be TRBD1 (5 bases). For the CDR3, the DNA is TGTGCCACCAGTGATGTAGGGGTAAGCAATCAGCCCCAGCATTTT. The encoded protein is CATSDVGVSNQPQHF.